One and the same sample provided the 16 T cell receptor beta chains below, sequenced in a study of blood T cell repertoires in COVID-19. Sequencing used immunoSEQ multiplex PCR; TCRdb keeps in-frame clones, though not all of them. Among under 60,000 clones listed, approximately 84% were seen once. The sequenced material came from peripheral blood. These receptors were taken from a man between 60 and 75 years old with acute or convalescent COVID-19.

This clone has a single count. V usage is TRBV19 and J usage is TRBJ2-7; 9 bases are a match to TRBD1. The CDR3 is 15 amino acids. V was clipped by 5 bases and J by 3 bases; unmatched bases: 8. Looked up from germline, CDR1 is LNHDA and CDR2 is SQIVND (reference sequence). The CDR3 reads CASSLAGTGFYEQYF. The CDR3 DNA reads TGTGCCAGTAGTCTAGCCGGGACAGGGTTCTACGAGCAGTACTTC.

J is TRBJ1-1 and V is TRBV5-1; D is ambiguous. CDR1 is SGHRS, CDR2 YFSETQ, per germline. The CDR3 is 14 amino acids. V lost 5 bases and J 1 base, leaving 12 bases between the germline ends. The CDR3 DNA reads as TGCGCCAGCAGTCCTACCAATGGGAACACTGAAGCTTTCTTT. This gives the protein CASSPTNGNTEAFF.

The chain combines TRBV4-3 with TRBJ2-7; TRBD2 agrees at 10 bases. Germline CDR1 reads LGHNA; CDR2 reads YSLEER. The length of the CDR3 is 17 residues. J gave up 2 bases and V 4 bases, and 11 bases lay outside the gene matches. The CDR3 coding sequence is TGCGCCAGCAGCCTAGAGGCTAGCGGGGGCCCTACCTACGAGCAGTACTTC. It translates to CASSLEASGGPTYEQYF.

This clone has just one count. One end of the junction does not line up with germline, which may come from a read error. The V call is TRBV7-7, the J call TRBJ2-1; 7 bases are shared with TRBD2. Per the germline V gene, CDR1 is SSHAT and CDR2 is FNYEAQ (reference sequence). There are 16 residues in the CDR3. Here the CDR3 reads CASSYRPSGSYNEQFF. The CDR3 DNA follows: TGTGCTAGCAGCTACCGCCCTAGCGGATCCTACAATGAGCAGTTCTTC.

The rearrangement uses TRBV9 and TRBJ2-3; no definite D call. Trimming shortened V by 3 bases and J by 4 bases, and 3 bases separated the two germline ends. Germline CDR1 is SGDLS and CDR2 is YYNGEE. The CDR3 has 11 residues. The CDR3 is CASSGADTQYF. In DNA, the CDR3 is TGTGCCAGCAGCGGAGCAGATACGCAGTATTTT.

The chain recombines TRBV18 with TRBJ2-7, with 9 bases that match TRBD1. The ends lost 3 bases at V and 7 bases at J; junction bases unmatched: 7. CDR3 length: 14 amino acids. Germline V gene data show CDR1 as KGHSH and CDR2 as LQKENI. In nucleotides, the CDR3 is TGTGCCAGCTCACCTACACAGGGGGCGCGGGAGCAGTACTTC. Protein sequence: CASSPTQGAREQYF. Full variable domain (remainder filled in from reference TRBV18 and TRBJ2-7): NAGVMQNPRHLVRRRGQEARLRCSPMKGHSHVYWYRQLPEEGLKFMVYLQKENIIDESGMPKERFSAEFPKEGPSILRIQQVVRGDSAAYFCASSPTQGAREQYFGPGTRLTVT.

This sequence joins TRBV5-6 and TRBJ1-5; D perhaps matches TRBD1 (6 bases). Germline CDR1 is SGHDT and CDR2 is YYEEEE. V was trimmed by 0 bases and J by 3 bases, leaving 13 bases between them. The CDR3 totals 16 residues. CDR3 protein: CASSLARGMFNQPQHF. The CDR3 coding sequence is TGTGCCAGCAGCTTGGCCAGGGGTATGTTCAATCAGCCCCAGCATTTT.

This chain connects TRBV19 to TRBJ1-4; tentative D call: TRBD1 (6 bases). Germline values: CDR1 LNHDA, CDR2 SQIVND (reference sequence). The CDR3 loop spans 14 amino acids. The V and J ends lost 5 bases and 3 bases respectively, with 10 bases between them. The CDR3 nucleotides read TGTGCCAGTAGTGAACAGGGACCTAATGAAAAACTGTTTTTT. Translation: CASSEQGPNEKLFF.

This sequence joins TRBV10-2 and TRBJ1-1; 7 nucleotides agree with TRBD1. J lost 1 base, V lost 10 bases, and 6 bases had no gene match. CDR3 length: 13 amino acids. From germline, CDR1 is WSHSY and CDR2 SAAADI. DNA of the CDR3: TGCGCCACCTCGGGACAGCCGAACACTGAAGCTTTCTTT. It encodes CATSGQPNTEAFF.

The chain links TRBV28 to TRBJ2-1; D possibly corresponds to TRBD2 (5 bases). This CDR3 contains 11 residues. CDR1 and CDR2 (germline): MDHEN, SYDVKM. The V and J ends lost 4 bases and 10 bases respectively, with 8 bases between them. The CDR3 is CASSSGVEQFF. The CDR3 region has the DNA TGTGCCAGCAGTTCCGGGGTGGAGCAGTTCTTC.

CDR3 coding DNA: TGTGCCAGTAGTATAACAGGACAGGGTCTCACTGAAGCTTTCTTT. This codes for CASSITGQGLTEAFF. This sequence joins TRBV19 and TRBJ1-1, with 8 bases identical to TRBD1. The CDR3 is 15 amino acids. V was clipped by 2 bases and J by 4 bases; unmatched bases: 6. In germline, CDR1 is LNHDA, CDR2 SQIVND (reference sequence). The full variable domain, completed using reference TRBV19 and TRBJ1-1, is DGGITQSPKYLFRKEGQNVTLSCEQNLNHDAMYWYRQDPGQGLRLIYYSQIVNDFQKGDIAEGYSVSREKKESFPLTVTSAQKNPTAFYLCASSITGQGLTEAFFGQGTRLTVV.

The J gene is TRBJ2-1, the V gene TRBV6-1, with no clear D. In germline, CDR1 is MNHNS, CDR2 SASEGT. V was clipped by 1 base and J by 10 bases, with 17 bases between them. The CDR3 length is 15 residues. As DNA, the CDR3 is TGTGCCAGCAGTGAAGTGGTAGCAAGAAACTCCGAGCAGTTCTTC. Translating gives CASSEVVARNSEQFF.

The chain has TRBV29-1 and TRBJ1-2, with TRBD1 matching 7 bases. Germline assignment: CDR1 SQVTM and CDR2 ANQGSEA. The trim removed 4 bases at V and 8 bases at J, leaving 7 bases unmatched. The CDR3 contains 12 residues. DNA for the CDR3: TGCAGCGTTGGAGAGGGACAGCAAGGCTACACCTTC. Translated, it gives CSVGEGQQGYTF.

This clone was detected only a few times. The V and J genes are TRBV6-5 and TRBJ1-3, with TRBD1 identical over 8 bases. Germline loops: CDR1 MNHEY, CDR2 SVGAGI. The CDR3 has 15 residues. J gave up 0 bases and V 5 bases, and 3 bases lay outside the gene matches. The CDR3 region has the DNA TGTGCCAGCAGTCGGACAGGGACCTCTGGAAACACCATATATTTT. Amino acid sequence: CASSRTGTSGNTIYF.

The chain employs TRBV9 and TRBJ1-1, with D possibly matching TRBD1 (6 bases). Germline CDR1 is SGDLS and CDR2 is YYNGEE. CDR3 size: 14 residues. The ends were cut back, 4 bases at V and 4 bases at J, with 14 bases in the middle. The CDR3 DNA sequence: TGTGCCAGCAGCTTCACAGGGATTCGCACTGAAGCTTTCTTT. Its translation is CASSFTGIRTEAFF.

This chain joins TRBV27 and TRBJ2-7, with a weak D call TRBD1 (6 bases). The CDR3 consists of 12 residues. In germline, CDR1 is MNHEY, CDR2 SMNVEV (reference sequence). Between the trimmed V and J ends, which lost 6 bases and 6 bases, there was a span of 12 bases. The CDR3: CASSTGFGEQYF. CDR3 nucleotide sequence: TGTGCCAGCAGCACAGGGTTCGGCGAGCAGTACTTC.